This T cell receptor beta chain was documented in a study of regulatory T cells in long-lasting Graves disease. Time point here: newly diagnosed GD, antithyroid drugs for less than 3 months. RNA extracted from PBMCs served as the sequencing template. Diagnosis followed American Thyroid Association guidelines for Graves' disease. Study-level points and caveats: Patients with persistent disease showed a bias toward TRBV28, TRBJ1-2 and TRBJ2-5.

This clonotype was seen repeatedly, ten times or more. Its antigen is currently unknown. The CDR3 covers 13 residues. With 1 base removed from V and 6 bases from J, the gap between germline ends came to 9 bases. Germline V gene data show CDR1 as MDHEN and CDR2 as SYDVKM. Investigators prepared the TCR beta libraries by applying iRepertoire HTBI primers and Arm-PCR of CDR3 regions. MiXCR was run by TCRdb on the multiplex PCR reads, yielding one entry per CDR3 protein. The repertoire has over 450,000 distinct CDR3 sequences, 12% of them found once; the top ten carry about 8.3%. This sample was also put to use in a study of T cells in Graves' hyperthyroidism and ophthalmopathy. From that second work: Patients between 18 and 65 years old had hyperthyroidism, newly diagnosed and lasting under 2 months. Exclusion of patients followed from uncontrolled infection, other autoimmune disease, pregnancy or lactation.

V is TRBV28 and J is TRBJ1-1; D call uncertain. The specimen was peripheral blood mononuclear cells (PBMCs), collected at new diagnosis, from a patient treated with antithyroid drugs. The TCR was taken from a woman aged 30 to 39 with Graves disease. The CDR3 DNA reads TGTGCCAGCAGTTTATTGTTAGGGTCTGAAGCTTTCTTT. The encoded protein is CASSLLLGSEAFF.